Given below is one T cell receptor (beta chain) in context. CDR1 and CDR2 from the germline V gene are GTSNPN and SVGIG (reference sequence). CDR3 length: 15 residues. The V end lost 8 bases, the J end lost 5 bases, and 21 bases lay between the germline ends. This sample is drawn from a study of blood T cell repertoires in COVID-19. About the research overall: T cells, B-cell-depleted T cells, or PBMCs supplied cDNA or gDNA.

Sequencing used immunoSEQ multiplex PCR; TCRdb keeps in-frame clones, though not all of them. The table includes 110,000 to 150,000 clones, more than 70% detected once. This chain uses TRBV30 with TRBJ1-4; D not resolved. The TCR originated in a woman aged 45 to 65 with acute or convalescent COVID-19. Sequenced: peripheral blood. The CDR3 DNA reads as TGTGCCGCCTCTTTGTTCGGACGGGGAAATGAAAAACTGTTTTTT. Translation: CAASLFGRGNEKLFF. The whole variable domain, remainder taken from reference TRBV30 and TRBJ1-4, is SQTIHQWPATLVQPVGSPLSLECTVEGTSNPNLYWYRQAAGRGLQLLFYSVGIGQISSEVPQNLSASRPQDRQFILSSKKLLLSDSGFYLCAASLFGRGNEKLFFGSGTQLSVL.